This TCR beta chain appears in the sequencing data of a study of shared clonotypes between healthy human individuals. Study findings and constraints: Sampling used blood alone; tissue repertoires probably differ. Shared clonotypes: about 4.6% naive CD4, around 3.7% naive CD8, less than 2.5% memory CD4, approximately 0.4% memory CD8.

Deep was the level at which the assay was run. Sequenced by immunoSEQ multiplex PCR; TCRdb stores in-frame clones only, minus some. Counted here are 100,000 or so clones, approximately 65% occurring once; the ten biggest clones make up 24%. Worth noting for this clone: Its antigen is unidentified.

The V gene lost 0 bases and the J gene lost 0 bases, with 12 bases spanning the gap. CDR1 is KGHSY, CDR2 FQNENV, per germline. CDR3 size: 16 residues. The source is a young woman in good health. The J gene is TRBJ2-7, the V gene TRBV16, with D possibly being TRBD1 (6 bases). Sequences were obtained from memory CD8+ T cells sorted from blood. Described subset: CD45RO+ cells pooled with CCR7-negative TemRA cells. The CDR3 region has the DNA TGTGCCAGCAGCCAATCGGTATCGGACAGCTCCTACGAGCAGTACTTC. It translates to CASSQSVSDSSYEQYF.